The 27 T cell receptor beta chains reported below all come from one sample, sequenced in a study of PD-1 blockade in classical Hodgkin lymphoma. Time point: cycle 4 day 1 (C4D1), after less than 7 weeks of nivolumab. Every patient experienced relapse after autologous stem cell transplantation, and brentuximab vedotin exposure varied. Measured with immunoSEQ multiplex PCR; TCRdb has only the in-frame clones, and not every one. The sample has around 100,000 clones; less than 95% are singletons. The material was peripheral blood mononuclear cells (PBMCs), obtained before the fourth cycle of nivolumab. The receptors come from a human donor with classical Hodgkin lymphoma.

This clone was picked up a small number of times. V and J are TRBV30 and TRBJ2-7, with TRBD2 identical over 9 bases. Germline CDR1 is GTSNPN and CDR2 is SVGIG (reference sequence). Trimming at V came to 3 bases and at J to 0 bases, leaving 9 bases not matched to a gene. This CDR3 spans 16 amino acids. The CDR3 DNA reads as TGTGCCTGGAGCGGGTTTAGTAGCGGGAGCTCCTACGAGCAGTACTTC. Encoded protein: CAWSGFSSGSSYEQYF.

The rearrangement joins TRBV19 to TRBJ1-1; no clear D. Germline lookup yields CDR1 LNHDA and CDR2 SQIVND (reference sequence). This CDR3 region has 14 residues. V was pared by 7 bases and J by 3 bases, with 15 bases between. This chain's CDR3 is CASTMGPSYTEAFF. Written as DNA, the CDR3 is TGTGCCAGTACCATGGGTCCCTCTTACACTGAAGCTTTCTTT.

This sequence joins TRBV9 and TRBJ2-5; 10 bases map to TRBD1. The CDR3 spans 15 residues. In germline, CDR1 is SGDLS, CDR2 YYNGEE. V gave up 3 bases and J gave up 5 bases; unmatched junction bases: 7. CDR3 DNA sequence: TGTGCCAGCAGCGGCCGGGACAGGGGTTACGAGACCCAGTACTTC. Translation gives CASSGRDRGYETQYF.

This clone was found many times. V and J are TRBV9 and TRBJ1-6, with D maybe TRBD1 (5 bases). CDR3 length: 16 amino acids. Trimming cost V 2 bases and J 10 bases, with 19 bases left between them. CDR1 is SGDLS, CDR2 YYNGEE, per germline. CDR3: CASSVGDRAGRSPLHF. The CDR3 DNA sequence: TGTGCCAGCAGCGTGGGGGATAGGGCAGGGCGATCACCCCTCCACTTT.

V and J are TRBV7-2 and TRBJ1-2, with 9 bases that match TRBD1. The CDR3 has 12 residues. CDR1 and CDR2 from the germline V gene are SGHTA and FQGNSA. V lost 5 bases and J lost 8; bases outside the gene matches: 3. As DNA, the CDR3 is TGTGCCAGCAGCCAGACAGGGGGAGGCTACACCTTC. It encodes CASSQTGGGYTF.

This chain joins TRBV5-1 and TRBJ2-5, with 9 positions matching TRBD2. The CDR3 is made up of 17 amino acids. Germline lookup yields CDR1 SGHRS and CDR2 YFSETQ. The junction had 16 bases not matched to a gene; V was cut back by 5 bases and J by 5 bases. The CDR3 region is CASRLGDAGGPRETQYF. The CDR3 DNA is TGCGCCAGCAGACTGGGGGATGCGGGGGGGCCCCGGGAGACCCAGTACTTC.

This clone appeared once. The chain carries TRBV7-9 and TRBJ1-5; no firm D call. The CDR3 runs 15 residues. CDR1 is SEHNR and CDR2 is FQNEAQ in the germline V gene (reference sequence). V dropped 2 bases and J dropped 2 bases, with 10 bases sitting between them. CDR3 residues: CASSLQGPGNQPQHF. The CDR3 DNA follows: TGTGCCAGCAGCTTACAAGGCCCGGGCAATCAGCCCCAGCATTTT.

The genes are TRBV7-9 and TRBJ1-2; 7 bases match TRBD1. CDR1 and CDR2 from the germline V gene are SEHNR and FQNEAQ (reference sequence). V shed 5 bases and J 6 bases; nucleotides not matched to a gene: 15. This CDR3 is built from 16 residues. CDR3 sequence (DNA): TGTGCCAGCAGCGGACAGGATCAAGGGGGTCGGGATGGCTACACCTTC. This sequence encodes CASSGQDQGGRDGYTF.

The CDR3: CASSRVSYEQYF. In nucleotides, the CDR3 is TGTGCCAGCAGCCGCGTCTCCTACGAGCAGTACTTC. The chain combines TRBV7-2 with TRBJ2-7; D gene uncertain. CDR1 SGHTA and CDR2 FQGNSA come from the germline V gene. V lost 5 bases and J 0 bases, leaving 5 bases between the germline ends. CDR3 length: 12 residues.

This rearrangement joins TRBV27 to TRBJ2-3; TRBD1 matches at 7 bases. V lost 1 base, J lost 0 bases, and 4 bases stayed unmatched. Germline V gene lookup returns CDR1 MNHEY and CDR2 SMNVEV (reference sequence). The length of the CDR3 is 16 residues. The CDR3 nucleotides are TGTGCCAGCAGTTTATTTGCAGGGGGAAGCACAGATACGCAGTATTTT. It specifies CASSLFAGGSTDTQYF.

This CDR3 reads CASNPGGSYEQYF. The CDR3 region has the DNA TGTGCCAGCAACCCAGGGGGCTCCTACGAGCAGTACTTC. This chain links TRBV7-6 with TRBJ2-7; 7 bases are shared with TRBD1. Germline CDR1 SGHVS, CDR2 FNYEAQ. The CDR3 is 13 residues long. Trimming cost V 7 bases and J 0 bases; bases outside gene matches: 3.

The rearrangement links TRBV2 to TRBJ2-1; no firm D call. Germline V lookup: CDR1 SNHLY, CDR2 FYNNEI. Trimming took off 1 base at V and 6 bases at J, with 10 bases between the two ends. The CDR3 totals 14 residues. Written as DNA, the CDR3 is TGTGCCAGCAGTGAAGTTAGGAATTCCAATGAGCAGTTCTTC. The encoded protein is CASSEVRNSNEQFF.

The chain joins TRBV9 to TRBJ2-5; 7 nucleotides match TRBD2. Germline V gene data show CDR1 as SGDLS and CDR2 as YYNGEE. CDR3 length equals 16 residues. The trim removed 0 bases at V and 4 bases at J, leaving 9 bases unmatched. The CDR3 DNA follows: TGTGCCAGCAGCGTAGCAATAGGACTAGGGGCAGAGACCCAGTACTTC. This sequence encodes CASSVAIGLGAETQYF.

The rearrangement joins TRBV5-4 to TRBJ2-1; D is possibly TRBD2 (6 bases). CDR1 and CDR2 (germline): SGHNT, YYREEE (reference sequence). V was pared by 2 bases and J by 0 bases, with 15 bases between. CDR3 length equals 17 residues. The chain's CDR3 is CASSFALAGGSYNEQFF. The CDR3 DNA reads as TGTGCCAGCAGCTTTGCTCTCGCCGGGGGCTCCTACAATGAGCAGTTCTTC.

In DNA form, the CDR3 reads TGTGCCTGGAGTGGTCCCGGGACCGATAATTCACCCCTCCACTTT. Translation gives CAWSGPGTDNSPLHF. The chain combines TRBV30 with TRBJ1-6, with D tentatively TRBD1 (5 bases). This CDR3 region has 15 residues. CDR1 GTSNPN and CDR2 SVGIG come from the germline V gene (reference sequence). Trimming left V 1 base short and J 5 bases short, with 12 bases between. Full variable domain (rest looked up from reference TRBV30 and TRBJ1-6): SQTIHQWPATLVQPVGSPLSLECTVEGTSNPNLYWYRQAAGRGLQLLFYSVGIGQISSEVPQNLSASRPQDRQFILSSKKLLLSDSGFYLCAWSGPGTDNSPLHFGNGTRLTVT.

This clone was detected only a few times. The chain recombines TRBV19 with TRBJ1-1, with a tentative D call TRBD1 (6 bases). Germline CDR1 LNHDA, CDR2 SQIVND (reference sequence). Deletions cut 5 bases from V and 2 bases from J, with 18 bases between. The CDR3 covers 16 residues. CDR3 in amino acids: CASSSPYRVVNTEAFF. The CDR3 nucleotides read TGTGCCAGTAGTTCCCCATACAGGGTGGTTAACACTGAAGCTTTCTTT.

V and J are TRBV7-2 and TRBJ2-2, with unresolved D. Germline V lookup: CDR1 SGHTA, CDR2 FQGNSA. The CDR3 sequence is 14 residues long. The germline V and J ends were trimmed by 3 bases and 9 bases, with 14 bases remaining between them. CDR3 sequence: CASSFYDLHRELFF. CDR3 DNA sequence: TGTGCCAGCAGCTTTTACGACCTCCACCGGGAGCTGTTTTTT.

This clone turned up a few times. The V and J genes are TRBV4-3 and TRBJ1-2; D is perhaps TRBD1 (5 bases). CDR3 size: 16 residues. The V gene lost 0 bases and the J gene lost 4 bases, with 15 bases spanning the gap. Germline V gives CDR1 LGHNA, CDR2 YSLEER. The CDR3 here is CASSQEIGQGAYGYTF. The CDR3 nucleotides read TGCGCCAGCAGCCAAGAAATTGGTCAGGGCGCCTATGGCTACACCTTC.

The rearrangement links TRBV7-9 to TRBJ1-1; D uncertain. The length of the CDR3 is 14 residues. Germline loops: CDR1 SEHNR, CDR2 FQNEAQ (reference sequence). Trimming pared 5 bases from V and 4 bases from J, leaving 14 bases between. The CDR3 DNA sequence: TGTGCCAGCAGCCCCGAAGCACGTCGCACTGAAGCTTTCTTT. Translated: CASSPEARRTEAFF.

This clone has a handful of counts. V is TRBV19 and J is TRBJ2-3; a possible D gene is TRBD2 (6 bases). This CDR3 comprises 16 residues. Germline CDR1 and CDR2: LNHDA and SQIVND (reference sequence). V lost 4 bases to trimming and J lost 2 bases, with 16 bases between them. CDR3 residues: CASSTGTPTYTDTQYF. CDR3 DNA: TGTGCCAGTAGTACGGGGACTCCGACCTACACAGATACGCAGTATTTT.

The J gene is TRBJ2-6, the V gene TRBV10-2; D uncertain. Germline CDR1 WSHSY, CDR2 SAAADI. V gave up 8 bases and J gave up 2 bases, with 25 bases separating them. The CDR3 loop spans 19 amino acids. The CDR3 reads CASRRHFGVVITGANVLTF. CDR3 nucleotide sequence: TGCGCCAGCCGTCGTCATTTTGGGGTGGTTATTACTGGGGCCAACGTCCTGACTTTC.

This rearrangement joins TRBV10-3 to TRBJ2-1, with 10 nucleotides matching TRBD1. The CDR3 loop spans 14 amino acids. The germline gives CDR1 ENHRY, CDR2 SYGVKD. J gave up 4 bases and V 10 bases, and 7 bases lay outside the gene matches. In DNA, the CDR3 is TGTGCCAGCGACAGGGGGCTGGGATACAATGAGCAGTTCTTC. It translates to CASDRGLGYNEQFF.

V is TRBV18 and J is TRBJ1-2; 7 nucleotides line up with TRBD1. Germline V gene data show CDR1 as KGHSH and CDR2 as LQKENI. This CDR3 region has 13 residues. V gave up 6 bases and J gave up 4 bases; unmatched junction bases: 5. The CDR3 bases are TGTGCCAGCTCCCGGGACAGAGCCTATGGCTACACCTTC. This gives the protein CASSRDRAYGYTF. Full variable domain (rest looked up from reference TRBV18 and TRBJ1-2): NAGVMQNPRHLVRRRGQEARLRCSPMKGHSHVYWYRQLPEEGLKFMVYLQKENIIDESGMPKERFSAEFPKEGPSILRIQQVVRGDSAAYFCASSRDRAYGYTFGSGTRLTVV.

This clone was counted once. The rearrangement links TRBV5-1 to TRBJ2-3; D perhaps matches TRBD1 (6 bases). CDR3 length equals 16 residues. The V and J ends lost 5 bases and 2 bases respectively, with 18 bases between them. CDR1 is SGHRS, CDR2 YFSETQ, per germline. The CDR3 coding sequence is TGCGCCAGCAGAAGTACAGGGCTAACACACACAGATACGCAGTATTTT. Protein sequence: CASRSTGLTHTDTQYF.

The chain employs TRBV5-1 and TRBJ2-1; D may be TRBD2 (5 bases). V was pared by 2 bases and J by 0 bases, with 15 bases between. Germline V lookup: CDR1 SGHRS, CDR2 YFSETQ. This CDR3 spans 17 amino acids. The CDR3 nucleotides are TGCGCCAGCAGCTTTTTGGGTGGACTCAGCTCCTACAATGAGCAGTTCTTC. Protein product: CASSFLGGLSSYNEQFF.

The V and J genes are TRBV7-2 and TRBJ2-7; 8 bases fit TRBD1. Trimming cost V 2 bases and J 4 bases; bases outside gene matches: 4. CDR3 size: 14 residues. CDR1 is SGHTA, CDR2 FQGNSA, per germline. CDR3 sequence reads: CASSLWTGRYEQYF. In DNA, the CDR3 is TGTGCCAGCAGCTTATGGACAGGGAGATACGAGCAGTACTTC.

This chain links TRBV5-6 with TRBJ2-3, with 10 bases fitting TRBD2. The CDR3 spans 15 residues. V lost 2 bases to trimming and J lost 2 bases; unmatched junction nucleotides: 2. The V gene's germline CDR1 is SGHDT and CDR2 YYEEEE. CDR3 region: CASSFLAGVTDTQYF. In nucleotides, the CDR3 is TGTGCCAGCAGCTTCCTAGCGGGGGTCACAGATACGCAGTATTTT. Looking up the rest from reference TRBV5-6 and TRBJ2-3 gives the full variable domain: DAGVTQSPTHLIKTRGQQVTLRCSPKSGHDTVSWYQQALGQGPQFIFQYYEEEERQRGNFPDRFSGHQFPNYSSELNVNALLLGDSALYLCASSFLAGVTDTQYFGPGTRLTVL.